This TCR beta chain was identified in a study of blood T cell repertoires in COVID-19. Study information: The United States, Italy and Spain supplied acute and convalescent COVID-19 samples.

How the authors handled the data: Amplified reference gene primers provided the basis for estimating nucleated cell counts. This table comes from immunoSEQ multiplex PCR, and its TCRdb copy is limited to in-frame clones, with some not included. That table supplies the V and J calls and clone size; D and trimming were determined from the DNA. This table has more than 65,000 clones, around 88% appearing once. Trimming removed 1 base at V and 2 bases at J, with 9 bases between. The CDR3 loop spans 14 amino acids. CDR1 and CDR2 (germline): SGHNT, YYREEE (reference sequence). The sample consisted of peripheral blood. The chain links TRBV5-4 to TRBJ1-1, with D perhaps TRBD1 (6 bases). This TCR came from a man aged 50-60 years with active COVID-19. The chain's CDR3 is CASSLRGGNTEAFF. DNA of the CDR3: TGTGCCAGCAGCTTGAGGGGGGGTAACACTGAAGCTTTCTTT.